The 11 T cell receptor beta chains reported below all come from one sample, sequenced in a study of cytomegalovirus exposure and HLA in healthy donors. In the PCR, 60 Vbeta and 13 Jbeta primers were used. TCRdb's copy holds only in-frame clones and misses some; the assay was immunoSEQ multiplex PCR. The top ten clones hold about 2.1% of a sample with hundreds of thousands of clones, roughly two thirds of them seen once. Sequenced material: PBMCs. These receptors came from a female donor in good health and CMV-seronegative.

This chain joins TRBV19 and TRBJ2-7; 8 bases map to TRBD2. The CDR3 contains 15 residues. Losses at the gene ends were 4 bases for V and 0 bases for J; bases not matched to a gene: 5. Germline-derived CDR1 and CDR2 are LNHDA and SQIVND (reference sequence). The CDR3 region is CASSTLAGTSYEQYF. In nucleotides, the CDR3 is TGTGCCAGTAGTACCTTAGCGGGGACCTCCTACGAGCAGTACTTC.

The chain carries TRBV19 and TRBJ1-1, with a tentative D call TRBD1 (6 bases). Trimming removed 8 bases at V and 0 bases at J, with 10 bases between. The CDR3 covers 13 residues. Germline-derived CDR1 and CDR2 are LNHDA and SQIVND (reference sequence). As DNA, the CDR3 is TGTGCCAGTGAAGGGGGTCTGAACACTGAAGCTTTCTTT. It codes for CASEGGLNTEAFF.

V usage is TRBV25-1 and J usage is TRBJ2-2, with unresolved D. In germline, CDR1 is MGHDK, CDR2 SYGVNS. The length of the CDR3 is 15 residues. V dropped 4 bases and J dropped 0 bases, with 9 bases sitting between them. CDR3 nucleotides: TGTGCCAGCAGTGCCAGGAATACGAACACCGGGGAGCTGTTTTTT. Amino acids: CASSARNTNTGELFF.

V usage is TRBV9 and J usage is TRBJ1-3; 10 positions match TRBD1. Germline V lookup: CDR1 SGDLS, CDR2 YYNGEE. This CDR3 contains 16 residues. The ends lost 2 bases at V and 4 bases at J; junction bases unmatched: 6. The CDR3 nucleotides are TGTGCCAGCAGCGTGACAGGGGGCAAATTAGGAAACACCATATATTTT. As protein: CASSVTGGKLGNTIYF.

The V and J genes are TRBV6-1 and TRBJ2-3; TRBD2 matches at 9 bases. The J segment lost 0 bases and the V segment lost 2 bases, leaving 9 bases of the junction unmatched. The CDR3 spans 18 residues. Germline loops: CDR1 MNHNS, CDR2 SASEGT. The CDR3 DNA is TGTGCCAGCAGTGAATGGGTAGCGGGAGCCTCTAGCACAGATACGCAGTATTTT. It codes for CASSEWVAGASSTDTQYF.

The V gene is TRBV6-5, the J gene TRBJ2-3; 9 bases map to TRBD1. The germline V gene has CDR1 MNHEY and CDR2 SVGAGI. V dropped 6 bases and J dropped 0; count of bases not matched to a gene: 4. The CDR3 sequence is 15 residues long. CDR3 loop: CASSRGQGSTDTQYF. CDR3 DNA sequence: TGTGCCAGCAGCCGCGGACAGGGGAGCACAGATACGCAGTATTTT.

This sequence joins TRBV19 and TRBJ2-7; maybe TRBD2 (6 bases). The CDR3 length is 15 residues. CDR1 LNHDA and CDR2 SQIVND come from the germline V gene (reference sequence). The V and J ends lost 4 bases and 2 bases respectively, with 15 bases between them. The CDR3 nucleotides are TGTGCCAGTAGTAACCCGGGACTCAGGGCCTACGAGCAGTACTTC. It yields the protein CASSNPGLRAYEQYF.

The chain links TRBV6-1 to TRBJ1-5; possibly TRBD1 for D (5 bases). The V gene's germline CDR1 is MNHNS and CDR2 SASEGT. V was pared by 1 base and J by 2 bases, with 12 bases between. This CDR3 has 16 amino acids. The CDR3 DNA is TGTGCCAGCAGTGAAGATAAGGGGCCCGGCAATCAGCCCCAGCATTTT. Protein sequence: CASSEDKGPGNQPQHF.

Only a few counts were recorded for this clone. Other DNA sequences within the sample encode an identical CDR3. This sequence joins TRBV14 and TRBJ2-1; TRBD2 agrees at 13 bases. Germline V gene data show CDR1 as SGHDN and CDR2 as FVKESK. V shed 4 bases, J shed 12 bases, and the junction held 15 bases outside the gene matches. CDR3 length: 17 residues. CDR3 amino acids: CASSPGTLAGGLFGQFF. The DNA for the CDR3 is TGTGCCAGCAGCCCTGGCACACTAGCGGGAGGGCTATTTGGGCAGTTCTTC.

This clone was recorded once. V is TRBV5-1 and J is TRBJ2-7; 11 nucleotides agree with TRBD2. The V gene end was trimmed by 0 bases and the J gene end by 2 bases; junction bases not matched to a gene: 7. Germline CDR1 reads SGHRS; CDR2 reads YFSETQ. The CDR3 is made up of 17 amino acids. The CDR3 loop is CASSLAFGTSGAYEQYF. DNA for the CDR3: TGCGCCAGCAGCTTGGCCTTTGGGACTAGCGGAGCCTACGAGCAGTACTTC.

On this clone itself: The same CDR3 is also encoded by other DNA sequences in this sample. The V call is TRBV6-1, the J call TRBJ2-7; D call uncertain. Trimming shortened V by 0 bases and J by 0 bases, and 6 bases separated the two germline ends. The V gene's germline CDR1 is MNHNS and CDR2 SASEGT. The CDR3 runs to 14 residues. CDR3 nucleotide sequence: TGTGCCAGCAGTGAAGCGCCTAGCTCCTACGAGCAGTACTTC. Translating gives CASSEAPSSYEQYF.